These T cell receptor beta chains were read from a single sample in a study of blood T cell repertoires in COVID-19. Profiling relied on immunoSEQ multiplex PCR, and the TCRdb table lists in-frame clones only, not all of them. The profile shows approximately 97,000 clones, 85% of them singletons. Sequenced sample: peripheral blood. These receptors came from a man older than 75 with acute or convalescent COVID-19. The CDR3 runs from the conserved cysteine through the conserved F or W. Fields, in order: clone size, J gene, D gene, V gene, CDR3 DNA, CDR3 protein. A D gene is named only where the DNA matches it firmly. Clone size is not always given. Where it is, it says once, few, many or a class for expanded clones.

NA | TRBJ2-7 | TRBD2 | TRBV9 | TGTGCCAGCAGCGCCCGTGATAGCGGGTGGTACGAGCAGTACTTC | CASSARDSGWYEQYF
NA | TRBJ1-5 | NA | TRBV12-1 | TGTGCCAGGGGTTTGGGGGACAAGGACATCGATAGCAATCAGCCCCAGCATTTT | CARGLGDKDIDSNQPQHF
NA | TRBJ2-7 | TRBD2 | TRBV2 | TGTGCCAGCAGAACGGGACTAGCGGGAGGTTACGAGCAGTACTTC | CASRTGLAGGYEQYF
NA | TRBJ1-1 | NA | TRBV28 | TGTGCCAGCAGCCCGAGGACGGGGGGGACTGAAGCTTTCTTT | CASSPRTGGTEAFF
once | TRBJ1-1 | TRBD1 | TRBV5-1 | TGCGCCAGCAGCCTCGGGACAGGCAGTGTAAGTGTAACTGAAGCTTTCTTT | CASSLGTGSVSVTEAFF
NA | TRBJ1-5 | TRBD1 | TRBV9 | TGTGCCAGCAGCGATGGACAGGCCTGGGGACCCCAGCATTTT | CASSDGQAWGPQHF
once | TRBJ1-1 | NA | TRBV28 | TGTGCCAGCAGTCTCCTATCCGGGACATTGAACACTGAAGCTTTCTTT | CASSLLSGTLNTEAFF
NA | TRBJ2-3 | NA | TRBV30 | TGTGCCTGGCAGTCATCAGGGCGGACAGATACGCAGTATTTT | CAWQSSGRTDTQYF
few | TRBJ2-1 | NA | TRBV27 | TGTGCCAGCAGTTTTTTAGAGGGAGGCTCCTACAATGAGCAGTTCTTC | CASSFLEGGSYNEQFF
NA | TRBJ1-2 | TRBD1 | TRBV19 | TGTGCGACAGGGGTGTACTATGGCTACACCTTC | CATGVYYGYTF
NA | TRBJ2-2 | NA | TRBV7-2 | TGTGCCAGCAGCTTAGAAGCTGGCGGAAAAAACACCGGGGAGCTGTTTTTT | CASSLEAGGKNTGELFF
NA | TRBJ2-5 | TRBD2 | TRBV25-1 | TGTGCCAGCAGTGAACAACTAGCGAAAGAGACCCAGTACTTC | CASSEQLAKETQYF
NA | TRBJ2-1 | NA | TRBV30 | TGTGCCTGGAGCTCTACTAGCAGCAATGAGCAGTTCTTC | CAWSSTSSNEQFF
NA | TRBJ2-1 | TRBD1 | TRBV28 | TGTGCCAGCAGTTCCTCCGGGACAGGGGTCTACAATGAGCAGTTCTTC | CASSSSGTGVYNEQFF
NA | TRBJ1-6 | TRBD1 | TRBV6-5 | TGTGCCAGCAGTTACGGGACAGGTTATAATTCACCCCTCCACTTT | CASSYGTGYNSPLHF
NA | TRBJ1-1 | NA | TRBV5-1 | TGCGCCAGCAGCTTGTCGGGGGGGAACACTGAAGCTTTCTTT | CASSLSGGNTEAFF
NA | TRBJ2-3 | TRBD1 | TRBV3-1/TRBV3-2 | TGTGCCAGCAGCCAGGCGACAGGGGGTAAAGATACGCAGTATTTT | CASSQATGGKDTQYF
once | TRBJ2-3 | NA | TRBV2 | TGTGCCAGGTCGACTGGCACAGATACGCAGTATTTT | CARSTGTDTQYF
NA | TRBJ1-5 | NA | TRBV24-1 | TGTGCCACCAGTTCAAGGAGGGGGGGAGGTAGCAATCAGCCCCAGCATTTT | CATSSRRGGGSNQPQHF
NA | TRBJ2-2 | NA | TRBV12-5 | TGTGCTAGTGGTTTGCTTGCCGGGGAGCTGTTTTTT | CASGLLAGELFF
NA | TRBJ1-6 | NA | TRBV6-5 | TGTGCCAGCAGTCGGGCCTCGAGGGATTCACCCCTCCACTTT | CASSRASRDSPLHF
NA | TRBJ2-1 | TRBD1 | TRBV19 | TGTGCCAGTAGTCTCCGGGACAGGGGGTCCAATGAGCAGTTCTTC | CASSLRDRGSNEQFF
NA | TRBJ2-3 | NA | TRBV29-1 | TGCAGCGGGAGGGCCGGGCCAGATACGCAGTATTTT | CSGRAGPDTQYF
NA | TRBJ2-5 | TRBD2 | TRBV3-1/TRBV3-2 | TGTGCCAGCAGCCGCCGGACTAGCGGCCAAGAGACCCAGTACTTC | CASSRRTSGQETQYF
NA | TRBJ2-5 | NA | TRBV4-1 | TGCGCCAGCAGCCAAGATCCCCCAAGCCGGGAGACCCAGTACTTC | CASSQDPPSRETQYF
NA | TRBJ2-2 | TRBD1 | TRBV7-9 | TGTGCCAGCAGCCATCGGGACAGGGTCTCCGGGGAGCTGTTTTTT | CASSHRDRVSGELFF
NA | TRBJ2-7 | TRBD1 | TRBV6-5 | TGTGCCAGCAGGGACAGGGGTTACGAGCAGTACTTC | CASRDRGYEQYF
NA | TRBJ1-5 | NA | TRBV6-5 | TGTGCCAGCAGTATAAGGCAGGTCGGACAGCCCCAGCATTTT | CASSIRQVGQPQHF
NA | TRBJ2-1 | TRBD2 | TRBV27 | TGTGCCAGCAGTTTATGGGCTAGCGGGGGCAATGAGCAGTTCTTC | CASSLWASGGNEQFF
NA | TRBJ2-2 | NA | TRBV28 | TGTGCCAGCAGTTTAGGGGGCGCGGGCACCGGGGAGCTGTTTTTT | CASSLGGAGTGELFF
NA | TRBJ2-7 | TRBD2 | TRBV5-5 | TGTGCCAGCAGCCAGACCGGGACTAGCGGGAGGGGGTTCTCCTACGAGCAGTACTTC | CASSQTGTSGRGFSYEQYF
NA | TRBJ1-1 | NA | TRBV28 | TGTGCCAGCAGTTTAGGCTCCCTGGTTGAAGCTTTCTTT | CASSLGSLVEAFF
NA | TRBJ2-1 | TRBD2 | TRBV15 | TGTGCCACCAGCCCGCTGAGACTAGCGGGAGGGAGTGAGCAGTTCTTC | CATSPLRLAGGSEQFF
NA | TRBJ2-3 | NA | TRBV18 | TGTGCCAGCTCACCACCCAGGGGCCGCACAGATACGCAGTATTTT | CASSPPRGRTDTQYF
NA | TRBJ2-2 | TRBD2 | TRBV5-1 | TGCGCCAGCAGCTTGGCGGCTAGCGGGAGTTTTACCGGGGAGCTGTTTTTT | CASSLAASGSFTGELFF
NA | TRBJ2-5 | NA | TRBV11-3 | TGTGCCAGCAGCTTAGGCCCGGTCCAAGAGACCCAGTACTTC | CASSLGPVQETQYF
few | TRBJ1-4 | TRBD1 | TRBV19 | TGTGCCAGTACACGGACAGGGGATGTTGAAAAACTGTTTTTT | CASTRTGDVEKLFF